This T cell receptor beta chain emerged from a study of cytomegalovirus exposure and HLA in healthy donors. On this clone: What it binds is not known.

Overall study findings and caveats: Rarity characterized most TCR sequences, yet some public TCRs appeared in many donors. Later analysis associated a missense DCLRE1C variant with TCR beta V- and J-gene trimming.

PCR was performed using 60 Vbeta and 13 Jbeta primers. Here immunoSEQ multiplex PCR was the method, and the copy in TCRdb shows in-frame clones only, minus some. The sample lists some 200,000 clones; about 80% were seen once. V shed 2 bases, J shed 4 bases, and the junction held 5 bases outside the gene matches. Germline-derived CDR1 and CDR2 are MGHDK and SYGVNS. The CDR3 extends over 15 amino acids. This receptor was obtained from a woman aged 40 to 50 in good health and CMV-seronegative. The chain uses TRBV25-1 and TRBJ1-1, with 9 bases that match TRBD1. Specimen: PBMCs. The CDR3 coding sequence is TGTGCCAGCAGTGAAAGGGGACAGGGAACCACTGAAGCTTTCTTT. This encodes CASSERGQGTTEAFF.